The 27 T cell receptor beta chains reported below all come from one sample, sequenced in a study of long-term antiretroviral therapy in people with HIV. This was the immunoSEQ v3.0 assay at survey level. Using immunoSEQ multiplex PCR, the repertoire was profiled, and TCRdb retains in-frame clones only, with some absent. The table has 40,000 or so clones, roughly 87% seen once; the top ten hold 6.2%. Material: unsorted PBMCs, obtained 1 year after starting antiretroviral therapy. These receptors came from a man between 18 and 35 years old with HIV.

This clone appeared once. This rearrangement joins TRBV13 to TRBJ1-5; D ambiguous. The CDR3 covers 15 residues. Trimming took off 0 bases at V and 4 bases at J, with 10 bases between the two ends. From germline, CDR1 is PRHDT and CDR2 FYEKMQ (reference sequence). The CDR3 is CASSLGMGGNQPQHF. The CDR3 DNA reads as TGTGCCAGCAGCTTAGGGATGGGAGGGAATCAGCCCCAGCATTTT.

This clone was observed a few times. The rearrangement joins TRBV6-5 to TRBJ1-1; D ambiguous. V was cut by 1 base and J by 6 bases, with 9 bases left in between. The germline V gene has CDR1 MNHEY and CDR2 SVGAGI. This CDR3 contains 13 residues. In DNA form, the CDR3 reads TGTGCCAGCAGTTACTTTGCCGGAGCTGAAGCTTTCTTT. This encodes CASSYFAGAEAFF.

The chain uses TRBV29-1 and TRBJ1-2; the D gene is possibly TRBD1 (6 bases). The CDR3 runs 12 residues. The V gene's germline CDR1 is SQVTM and CDR2 ANQGSEA. V gave up 3 bases and J gave up 6 bases, with 11 bases separating them. The CDR3 nucleotides are TGCAGCGTTGATACGGGGGCCGATGGCTACACCTTC. This translates into CSVDTGADGYTF. The full variable domain, in which reference TRBV29-1 and TRBJ1-2 provide the parts outside the CDR3, is SAVISQKPSRDICQRGTSLTIQCQVDSQVTMMFWYRQQPGQSLTLIATANQGSEATYESGFVIDKFPISRPNLTFSTLTVSNMSPEDSSIYLCSVDTGADGYTFGSGTRLTVV.

This rearrangement joins TRBV5-8 to TRBJ2-7; D is unresolved. Trimming cost V 0 bases and J 6 bases, with 16 bases left between them. The CDR3 is 15 residues long. Germline V lookup: CDR1 SGHTS, CDR2 YDEGEE. The CDR3 bases are TGTGCCAGCAGCTTGGGGGCAGTCTACGGCCTCGAGCAGTACTTC. This sequence encodes CASSLGAVYGLEQYF.

This clone was seen once. Here the CDR3 DNA reads TGTGCCAGCAGCTTCGACCGCCCGGTCACTGAAGCTTTCTTT. This codes for CASSFDRPVTEAFF. This chain uses TRBV7-9 with TRBJ1-1; D ambiguous. Looked up from germline, CDR1 is SEHNR and CDR2 is FQNEAQ (reference sequence). This CDR3 is 14 amino acids long. The ends were cut back, 3 bases at V and 4 bases at J, with 12 bases in the middle.

The chain links TRBV27 to TRBJ1-5; D not resolved. The germline V and J ends were trimmed by 3 bases and 4 bases, with 7 bases remaining between them. Per germline, CDR1 MNHEY and CDR2 SMNVEV (reference sequence). The CDR3 runs to 13 residues. The CDR3 DNA is TGTGCCAGCAGTTTCAGAATGAATCAGCCCCAGCATTTT. It specifies CASSFRMNQPQHF.

V is TRBV27 and J is TRBJ2-5, with TRBD2 matching over 12 bases. CDR3 length equals 16 residues. In germline, CDR1 is MNHEY, CDR2 SMNVEV (reference sequence). J gave up 4 bases and V 6 bases, and 9 bases lay outside the gene matches. CDR3 nucleotides: TGTGCCAGCAGCCCGACTAGCGGGAGAGGAGGAGAGACCCAGTACTTC. Translating it yields CASSPTSGRGGETQYF.

The genes are TRBV19 and TRBJ2-2, with 8 bases identical to TRBD2. The CDR3 has 15 residues. The trim removed 7 bases at V and 5 bases at J, leaving 9 bases unmatched. The germline gives CDR1 LNHDA, CDR2 SQIVND (reference sequence). Here the CDR3 reads CASTSRPGGTGELFF. The DNA for the CDR3 is TGTGCCAGTACCTCCCGGCCGGGAGGGACCGGGGAGCTGTTTTTT.

The genes are TRBV2 and TRBJ2-7; D tentatively reads TRBD1 or TRBD2 (5 bases each). Germline V lookup: CDR1 SNHLY, CDR2 FYNNEI. V was trimmed by 6 bases and J by 3 bases, leaving 15 bases between them. The CDR3 is made up of 14 amino acids. The CDR3 DNA follows: TGTGCCAGCAGGGGAAGGGCAGGGAGCTACGAGCAGTACTTC. The encoded protein is CASRGRAGSYEQYF.

V gene TRBV27 combines with J gene TRBJ2-2, with 7 bases identical to TRBD1. This CDR3 has 15 residues. V dropped 5 bases and J dropped 2; count of bases not matched to a gene: 5. Germline V gene data show CDR1 as MNHEY and CDR2 as SMNVEV (reference sequence). This chain's CDR3 is CASSPRDRNTGELFF. Written as DNA, the CDR3 is TGTGCCAGCAGTCCCAGGGACAGAAACACCGGGGAGCTGTTTTTT.

In this sample, this clone turned up once. V usage is TRBV27 and J usage is TRBJ2-5; TRBD2 might be the D (6 bases). The CDR3 contains 17 residues. The ends were cut back, 4 bases at V and 1 base at J, with 19 bases in the middle. Germline V gene data show CDR1 as MNHEY and CDR2 as SMNVEV (reference sequence). Here the CDR3 reads CASSSPRDRGVQETQYF. CDR3 DNA sequence: TGTGCCAGCAGTTCCCCCCGAGACCGCGGGGTCCAAGAGACCCAGTACTTC.

V and J are TRBV15 and TRBJ2-3; D gene uncertain. The CDR3 has 14 amino acids. CDR1 and CDR2 from the germline V gene are LNHNV and YYDKDF (reference sequence). V was pared by 4 bases and J by 1 base, with 9 bases between. CDR3: CATSTVIGTDTQYF. The CDR3 nucleotides read TGTGCCACCAGCACGGTGATCGGCACAGATACGCAGTATTTT.

The genes are TRBV5-4 and TRBJ1-6, with 7 bases aligning to TRBD1. The CDR3 runs to 16 residues. CDR1 and CDR2 from the germline V gene are SGHNT and YYREEE (reference sequence). V shed 4 bases and J 0 bases; nucleotides not matched to a gene: 4. The CDR3 region has the DNA TGTGCCAGCAGCACCGGGACAGCCTCCTATAATTCACCCCTCCACTTT. Its protein product is CASSTGTASYNSPLHF. Using reference TRBV5-4 and TRBJ1-6 for the parts outside the CDR3, the full variable domain is ETGVTQSPTHLIKTRGQQVTLRCSSQSGHNTVSWYQQALGQGPQFIFQYYREEENGRGNFPPRFSGLQFPNYSSELNVNALELDDSALYLCASSTGTASYNSPLHFGNGTRLTVT.

This sequence joins TRBV4-3 and TRBJ1-1; D ambiguous. V lost 2 bases to trimming and J lost 4 bases, with 14 bases between them. The CDR3 is 15 residues long. Per germline, CDR1 LGHNA and CDR2 YSLEER. CDR3 DNA sequence: TGCGCCAGCAGCCAACTGGACCTGGGGAGCACTGAAGCTTTCTTT. This translates into CASSQLDLGSTEAFF.

The chain couples TRBV6-5 to TRBJ2-1; TRBD1 aligns across 9 bases. Germline V gene data show CDR1 as MNHEY and CDR2 as SVGAGI. This CDR3 is 13 amino acids long. The trim removed 5 bases at V and 6 bases at J, leaving 2 bases unmatched. The CDR3 DNA follows: TGTGCCAGCAGTCGGGACAGGGCCAATGAGCAGTTCTTC. Translation: CASSRDRANEQFF.

The chain employs TRBV5-6 and TRBJ1-1; 8 bases fit TRBD1. The CDR3 totals 16 residues. After removal of 3 bases from V and 6 bases from J, the junction contained 13 bases not matched to a gene. CDR1 and CDR2 (germline): SGHDT, YYEEEE. In nucleotides, the CDR3 is TGTGCCAGCAGCTACGACAGGGGTAAGATTACGGCTGAAGCTTTCTTT. Translating gives CASSYDRGKITAEAFF.

The chain combines TRBV4-3 with TRBJ1-1; weak D call: TRBD1 (5 bases). V gave up 0 bases and J gave up 8 bases, with 16 bases separating them. The germline V gene has CDR1 LGHNA and CDR2 YSLEER. CDR3 size: 15 residues. The CDR3 spells CASSQDSAGPGEAFF. The CDR3 DNA follows: TGCGCCAGCAGCCAAGATTCGGCAGGGCCCGGGGAAGCTTTCTTT.

This chain links TRBV4-3 with TRBJ2-5; perhaps TRBD2 as D (6 bases). This CDR3 is built from 15 residues. Germline loops: CDR1 LGHNA, CDR2 YSLEER. The V end was cut by 0 bases, the J end by 5 bases, with 13 bases between. Here the CDR3 reads CASSQDPGAAETQYF. The CDR3 DNA reads as TGCGCCAGCAGCCAAGACCCGGGAGCAGCCGAGACCCAGTACTTC.

The chain links TRBV4-3 to TRBJ2-1; 13 positions agree with TRBD2. The CDR3 spans 17 residues. Germline CDR1 LGHNA, CDR2 YSLEER. The V gene end was trimmed by 5 bases and the J gene end by 6 bases; junction bases not matched to a gene: 10. This CDR3 reads CASSSRTSGSVLNEQFF. The CDR3 nucleotides are TGCGCCAGCAGCTCCCGGACTAGCGGGAGTGTTCTCAATGAGCAGTTCTTC.

V is TRBV9 and J is TRBJ2-7; D gene uncertain. V shed 4 bases and J shed 12 bases, with 20 bases lying between them. Per germline, CDR1 SGDLS and CDR2 YYNGEE. The CDR3 is 13 residues long. CDR3 DNA sequence: TGTGCCAGCAGCCCCCGGACGTCTCGGCAGCTGTACTTC. Residues: CASSPRTSRQLYF.

The chain carries TRBV5-6 and TRBJ1-6, with TRBD1 matching 7 bases. With 4 bases clipped from V and 1 base from J, the junction kept 8 bases outside the gene matches. CDR1 is SGHDT and CDR2 is YYEEEE in the germline V gene. This CDR3 has 17 residues. In DNA form, the CDR3 reads TGTGCCAGCAGCCTCGGACAGGCTGGGTCCTATAATTCACCCCTCCACTTT. As protein: CASSLGQAGSYNSPLHF.

The chain combines TRBV6-5 with TRBJ1-1; 8 bases align to TRBD1. Trimming at V came to 1 base and at J to 7 bases, leaving 8 bases not matched to a gene. CDR3 length equals 15 residues. Germline-derived CDR1 and CDR2 are MNHEY and SVGAGI. The CDR3 bases are TGTGCCAGCAGTTACTTTATCCAGGGGGCTGGTGAAGCTTTCTTT. Protein sequence: CASSYFIQGAGEAFF.

The chain carries TRBV6-5 and TRBJ1-1; TRBD1 agrees at 8 bases. The CDR3 covers 15 residues. From germline, CDR1 is MNHEY and CDR2 SVGAGI. V shed 5 bases and J 4 bases; nucleotides not matched to a gene: 9. CDR3 sequence: CASSPRRTGITEAFF. As DNA, the CDR3 is TGTGCCAGCAGTCCCCGCCGGACAGGGATCACTGAAGCTTTCTTT.

This chain links TRBV9 with TRBJ2-7; 10 bases agree with TRBD2. With V trimmed by 1 base and J by 5 bases, 9 bases remained unmatched. The CDR3 sequence is 16 residues long. Germline CDR1 SGDLS, CDR2 YYNGEE. CDR3 protein: CASSVKAGSGRDEQYF. DNA for the CDR3: TGTGCCAGCAGCGTAAAGGCTGGGAGCGGGAGGGACGAGCAGTACTTC.

J is TRBJ1-2 and V is TRBV6-5; 7 bases are a match to TRBD1. The CDR3 runs to 11 residues. V gave up 11 bases and J gave up 4 bases; unmatched junction bases: 4. The germline CDR1 and CDR2 sequences are MNHEY and SVGAGI. For the CDR3, the DNA is TGTGCCTCAGGGGGACCCTATGGCTACACCTTC. Translated: CASGGPYGYTF.

The chain combines TRBV15 with TRBJ2-7; possible D gene TRBD1, 6 bases. This CDR3 spans 12 amino acids. V was pared by 5 bases and J by 5 bases, with 10 bases between. Per the germline V gene, CDR1 is LNHNV and CDR2 is YYDKDF (reference sequence). CDR3 bases: TGTGCCACCAGCTTAGGACAGAACGAGCAGTACTTC. Translating gives CATSLGQNEQYF. The whole variable domain, filled in from reference TRBV15 and TRBJ2-7, reads DAMVIQNPRYQVTQFGKPVTLSCSQTLNHNVMYWYQQKSSQAPKLLFHYYDKDFNNEADTPDNFQSRRPNTSFCFLDIRSPGLGDTAMYLCATSLGQNEQYFGPGTRLTVT.

The CDR3 DNA reads as TGCGCCAGCAGCCAAGACGGGGTCGGGGGCTACGAGCAGTACTTC. It codes for CASSQDGVGGYEQYF. J is TRBJ2-7 and V is TRBV4-3; maybe TRBD2 (6 bases). The CDR3 spans 15 residues. V shed 0 bases and J shed 3 bases, with 12 bases lying between them. Germline loops: CDR1 LGHNA, CDR2 YSLEER.